This T cell receptor beta chain was recovered during a study of shared clonotypes between healthy human individuals. Germline trimming cut 2 bases from V and 2 bases from J; bases unmatched to any gene: 5. The CDR3 spans 15 residues. In germline, CDR1 is KGHSH, CDR2 LQKENI. This was a deep-level run. The table came from immunoSEQ multiplex PCR; TCRdb's copy has only in-frame clones and leaves some out. This repertoire shows hundreds of thousands of clones, roughly 70% found once; its top ten account for approximately 1.8%. This clone appeared once. The same CDR3 arises from other DNA sequences in this sample as well.

Material: memory CD4+ T cells sorted from blood. The subset: CD45RA-negative fraction. The chain has TRBV18 and TRBJ2-5; TRBD2 matches 7 bases. The source of this sequence is a young woman in good health. In DNA, the CDR3 is TGTGCCAGCTCACCATCGCCTAGCGGACAAGAGACCCAGTACTTC. Its translation: CASSPSPSGQETQYF.